This T cell receptor beta chain was captured in a study of vaccination and CD4 T cells after COVID-19. Study results and caveats: Rising from about 20 to 38, the median of SARS-CoV-2-reactive clonotypes did not change significantly. The researchers studied relatively few convalescent patients and omitted early post-infection timepoints.

The Oncomine TCR Beta short-read assay sequenced DNA from cultured CD4+ T cells. TCRdb reprocessed the PCR reads with MiXCR, giving one entry per CDR3 protein. In the table there are 15,000 or so distinct CDR3 sequences, 30% of which are singletons. For this clonotype: Antigen unknown.

The germline CDR1 and CDR2 sequences are MGHDK and SYGVNS. This CDR3 contains 13 residues. The V end was cut by 6 bases, the J end by 8 bases, with 11 bases between. Indicated treatment: roughly 11-day PBMC culture with coronavirus spike peptide pools or control peptides (ViraFEST assay). Sample: cultured CD4+ T cells from blood. The V call is TRBV25-1, the J call TRBJ1-6; D unclear. This receptor was obtained from a human donor with COVID-19. The CDR3 sequence is CASSARGYSPLHF. Written as DNA, the CDR3 is TGTGCCAGCAGCGCCCGGGGATATTCACCCCTCCACTTT.